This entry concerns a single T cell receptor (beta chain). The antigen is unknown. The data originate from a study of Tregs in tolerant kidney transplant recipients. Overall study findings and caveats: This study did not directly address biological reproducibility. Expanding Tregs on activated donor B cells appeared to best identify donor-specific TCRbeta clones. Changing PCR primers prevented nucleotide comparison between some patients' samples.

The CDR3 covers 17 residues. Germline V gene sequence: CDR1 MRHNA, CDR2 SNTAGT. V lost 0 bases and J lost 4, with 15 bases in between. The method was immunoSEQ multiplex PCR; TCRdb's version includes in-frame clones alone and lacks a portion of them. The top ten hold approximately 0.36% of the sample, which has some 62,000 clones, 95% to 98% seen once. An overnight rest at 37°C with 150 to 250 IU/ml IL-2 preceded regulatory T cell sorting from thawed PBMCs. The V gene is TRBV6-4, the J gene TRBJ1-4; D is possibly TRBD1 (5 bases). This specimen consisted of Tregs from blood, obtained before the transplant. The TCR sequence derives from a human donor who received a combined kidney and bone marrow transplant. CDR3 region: CASSDSLKGPYNEKLFF. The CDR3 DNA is TGTGCCAGCAGTGACTCGTTAAAGGGGCCCTATAATGAAAAACTGTTTTTT.